These 16 T cell receptor beta chains originate from one sample sequenced in a study of blood T cell repertoires in COVID-19. Produced via immunoSEQ multiplex PCR; TCRdb's table is partial and in-frame only. The sample includes about 480,000 clones, roughly nine tenths of them seen just once. Input material: PBMCs or T cells enriched from blood (not recorded which). All receptors come from a woman aged 55-70 years who had recovered from COVID-19.

The chain couples TRBV11-2 to TRBJ1-6; 8 positions match TRBD1. Per germline, CDR1 SGHAT and CDR2 FQNNGV. The CDR3 runs to 18 residues. Trimming cost V 1 base and J 0 bases; bases outside gene matches: 5. The CDR3 nucleotides read TGTGCCAGCAGCTTAGGGGGCACAGGGGGCTCCTATAATTCACCCCTCCACTTT. Its protein is CASSLGGTGGSYNSPLHF.

This clone was detected only a few times. The CDR3 nucleotides are TGTGCCTGGGACAACAGGGGTAATTCACCCCTCCACTTT. Translated: CAWDNRGNSPLHF. The V gene is TRBV30, the J gene TRBJ1-6, with 7 bases lining up with TRBD1. Germline CDR1 is GTSNPN and CDR2 is SVGIG (reference sequence). The CDR3 is 13 residues long. The V segment lost 5 bases and the J segment 6 bases; nucleotides outside the gene matches: 4.

The rearrangement links TRBV6-5 to TRBJ2-6, with 7 nucleotides matching TRBD1. Per the germline V gene, CDR1 is MNHEY and CDR2 is SVGAGI. The CDR3 length is 15 residues. Unmatched junction bases numbered 4, after V lost 6 bases and J lost 2 bases. CDR3: CASRATGAGANVLTF. The CDR3 nucleotides are TGTGCCAGCAGGGCCACAGGGGCTGGGGCCAACGTCCTGACTTTC.

This clone was detected only once. Written as DNA, the CDR3 is TGTGCCAGCTCCCGAGCCGGGGGGCAAGAGACCCAGTACTTC. Protein product: CASSRAGGQETQYF. The V and J genes are TRBV9 and TRBJ2-5, with 7 bases matching TRBD2. The germline gives CDR1 SGDLS, CDR2 YYNGEE. The V segment lost 7 bases and the J segment 2 bases; nucleotides outside the gene matches: 8. The CDR3 sequence is 14 residues long.

The chain couples TRBV9 to TRBJ2-1; TRBD1 might be the D (5 bases). From germline, CDR1 is SGDLS and CDR2 YYNGEE. Trimming removed 4 bases at V and 5 bases at J, with 19 bases between. The length of the CDR3 is 16 residues. The CDR3 DNA is TGTGCCAGCAGCCCAGAAAACTTCGACAGAGACAATGAGCAGTTCTTC. Translated, it gives CASSPENFDRDNEQFF. Using reference TRBV9 and TRBJ2-1 for the parts outside the CDR3, the full variable domain is DSGVTQTPKHLITATGQRVTLRCSPRSGDLSVYWYQQSLDQGLQFLIQYYNGEERAKGNILERFSAQQFPDLHSELNLSSLELGDSALYFCASSPENFDRDNEQFFGPGTRLTVL.

There are a few counts of this clone. V is TRBV4-1 and J is TRBJ2-1; 10 nucleotides line up with TRBD2. V shed 3 bases and J 0 bases; nucleotides not matched to a gene: 11. CDR1 and CDR2 from the germline V gene are MGHRA and YSYEKL. The CDR3 runs to 19 residues. The CDR3 spells CASSHSLAGSPGSYNEQFF. The DNA for the CDR3 is TGCGCCAGCAGCCATTCACTAGCGGGGTCCCCAGGCTCCTACAATGAGCAGTTCTTC.

V gene TRBV28 combines with J gene TRBJ1-2; possibly TRBD1 for D (5 bases). The CDR3 has 13 residues. Germline values: CDR1 MDHEN, CDR2 SYDVKM. Trimming removed 8 bases at V and 4 bases at J, with 14 bases between. The DNA for the CDR3 is TGTGCCAGCGCGGAGGGGAAGGGCTATGGCTACACCTTC. It encodes CASAEGKGYGYTF.

V usage is TRBV6-1 and J usage is TRBJ1-6; 11 nucleotides line up with TRBD1. The CDR3 runs to 17 residues. With 2 bases clipped from V and 5 bases from J, the junction kept 5 bases outside the gene matches. The germline V gene encodes CDR1 MNHNS and CDR2 SASEGT. The CDR3 sequence is CASSELDRGPDNSPLHF. The DNA for the CDR3 is TGTGCCAGCAGTGAACTGGACAGGGGGCCAGATAATTCACCCCTCCACTTT.

CDR3 region: CASSRERQNSPLHF. The CDR3 bases are TGTGCCAGTAGTCGAGAGAGGCAGAATTCACCCCTCCACTTT. The chain employs TRBV19 and TRBJ1-6; D is uncertain. Between the trimmed V and J ends, which lost 5 bases and 7 bases, there was a span of 12 bases. The CDR3 runs 14 residues. From germline, CDR1 is LNHDA and CDR2 SQIVND (reference sequence).

This rearrangement joins TRBV4-1 to TRBJ1-1, with D perhaps TRBD1 (5 bases). The V end lost 4 bases, the J end lost 1 base, and 7 bases lay between the germline ends. Germline CDR1 reads MGHRA; CDR2 reads YSYEKL. The CDR3 is 13 amino acids. The CDR3 DNA follows: TGCGCCAGCAGCCTAACAGGGAACACTGAAGCTTTCTTT. Translation gives CASSLTGNTEAFF.

V and J are TRBV7-2 and TRBJ2-3; TRBD2 agrees at 9 bases. The trim removed 0 bases at V and 4 bases at J, leaving 8 bases unmatched. The CDR3 contains 17 residues. The germline V gene has CDR1 SGHTA and CDR2 FQGNSA. CDR3 nucleotides: TGTGCCAGCAGCTTAGCTGTTAGCGGGGGAGGATCAGATACGCAGTATTTT. It is translated as CASSLAVSGGGSDTQYF.

The gene calls are TRBV5-1 and TRBJ1-5; D gene unclear. V dropped 0 bases and J dropped 2 bases, with 9 bases sitting between them. Germline V gene data show CDR1 as SGHRS and CDR2 as YFSETQ. The CDR3 loop spans 15 amino acids. CDR3 DNA sequence: TGCGCCAGCAGCTTGGATGTGGGAGGCAATCAGCCCCAGCATTTT. Its translation is CASSLDVGGNQPQHF.

This chain connects TRBV29-1 to TRBJ2-7, with D perhaps matching TRBD1 (6 bases). The germline V gene encodes CDR1 SQVTM and CDR2 ANQGSEA. The CDR3 totals 13 residues. Trimming cost V 3 bases and J 4 bases, with 13 bases left between them. CDR3 protein: CSVEGRGTYEQYF. As DNA, the CDR3 is TGCAGCGTTGAGGGCAGGGGTACGTACGAGCAGTACTTC.

The chain joins TRBV6-1 to TRBJ2-1, with TRBD2 identical over 10 bases. The CDR3 is 15 amino acids. V lost 1 base to trimming and J lost 8 bases; unmatched junction nucleotides: 5. Looked up from germline, CDR1 is MNHNS and CDR2 is SASEGT. The CDR3, as DNA: TGTGCCAGCAGTGAAGAGGGACTAGCGCGGGATGAGCAGTTCTTC. This codes for CASSEEGLARDEQFF.

V and J are TRBV19 and TRBJ1-5; 7 bases are a match to TRBD1. V lost 3 bases, J lost 6 bases, and 5 bases stayed unmatched. Germline V gives CDR1 LNHDA, CDR2 SQIVND (reference sequence). The CDR3 sequence is 14 residues long. This chain's CDR3 is CASSMEGGTQPQHF. In DNA form, the CDR3 reads TGTGCCAGTAGTATGGAAGGGGGCACTCAGCCCCAGCATTTT.

The chain combines TRBV4-1 with TRBJ2-7; D call uncertain. CDR1 is MGHRA and CDR2 is YSYEKL in the germline V gene. CDR3 size: 12 residues. Trimming cost V 4 bases and J 6 bases, with 10 bases left between them. CDR3 coding DNA: TGCGCCAGCAGCCCGAGCTCCGGCGAGCAGTACTTC. Its protein is CASSPSSGEQYF.